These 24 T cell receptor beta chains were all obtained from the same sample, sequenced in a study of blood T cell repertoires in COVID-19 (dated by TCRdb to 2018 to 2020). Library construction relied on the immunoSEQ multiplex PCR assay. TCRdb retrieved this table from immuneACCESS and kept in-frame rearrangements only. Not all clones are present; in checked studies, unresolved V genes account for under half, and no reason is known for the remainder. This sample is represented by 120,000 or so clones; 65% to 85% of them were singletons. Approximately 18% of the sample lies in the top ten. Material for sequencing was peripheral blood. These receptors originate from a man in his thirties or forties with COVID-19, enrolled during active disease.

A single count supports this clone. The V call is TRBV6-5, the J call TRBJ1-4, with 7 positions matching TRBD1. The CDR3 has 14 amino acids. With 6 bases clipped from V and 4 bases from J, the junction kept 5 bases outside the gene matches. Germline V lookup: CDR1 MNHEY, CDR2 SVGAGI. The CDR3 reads CASSPDRSNEKLFF. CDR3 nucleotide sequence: TGTGCCAGCAGCCCGGACAGGAGTAATGAAAAACTGTTTTTT.

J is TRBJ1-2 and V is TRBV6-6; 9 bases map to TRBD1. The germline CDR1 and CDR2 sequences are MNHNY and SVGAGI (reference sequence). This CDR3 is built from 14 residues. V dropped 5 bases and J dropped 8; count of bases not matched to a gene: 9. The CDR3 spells CASSPARTGEGYTF. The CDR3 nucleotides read TGTGCCAGCAGTCCCGCCCGGACAGGGGAAGGCTACACCTTC.

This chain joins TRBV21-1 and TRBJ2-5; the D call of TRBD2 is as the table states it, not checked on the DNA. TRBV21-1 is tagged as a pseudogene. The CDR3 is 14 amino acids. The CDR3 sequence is CASRLGERQETQYF. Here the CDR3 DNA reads TGTGCCAGCCGCCTCGGGGAAAGACAAGAGACCCAGTACTTC.

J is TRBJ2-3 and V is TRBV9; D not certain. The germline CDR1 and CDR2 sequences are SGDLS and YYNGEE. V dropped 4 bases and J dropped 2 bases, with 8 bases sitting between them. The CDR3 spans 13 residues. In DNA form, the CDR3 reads TGTGCCAGCAGCACCACTAACACAGATACGCAGTATTTT. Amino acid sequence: CASSTTNTDTQYF.

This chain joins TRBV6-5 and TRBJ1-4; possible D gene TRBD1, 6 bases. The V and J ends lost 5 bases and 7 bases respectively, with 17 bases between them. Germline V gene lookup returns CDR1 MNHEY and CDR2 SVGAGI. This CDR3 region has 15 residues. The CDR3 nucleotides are TGTGCCAGCAGTCCCGGGGGGGGCCTCTCTGAAAAACTGTTTTTT. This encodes CASSPGGGLSEKLFF.

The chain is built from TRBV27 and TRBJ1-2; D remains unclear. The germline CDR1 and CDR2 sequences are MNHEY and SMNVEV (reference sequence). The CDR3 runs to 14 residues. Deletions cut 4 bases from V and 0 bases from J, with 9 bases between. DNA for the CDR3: TGTGCCAGCAGTTCAACGACATCTAACTATGGCTACACCTTC. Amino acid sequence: CASSSTTSNYGYTF.

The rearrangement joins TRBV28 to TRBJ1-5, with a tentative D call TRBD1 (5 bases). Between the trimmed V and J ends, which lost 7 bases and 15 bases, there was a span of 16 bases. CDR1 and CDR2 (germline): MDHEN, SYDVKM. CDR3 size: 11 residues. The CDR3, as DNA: TGTGCCAGCACCCAGACAGCAACCCGGCATTTT. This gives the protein CASTQTATRHF.

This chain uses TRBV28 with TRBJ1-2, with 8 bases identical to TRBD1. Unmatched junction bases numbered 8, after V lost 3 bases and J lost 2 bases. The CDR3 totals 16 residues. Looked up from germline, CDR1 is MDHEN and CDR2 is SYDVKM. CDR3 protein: CASSLARGLANYGYTF. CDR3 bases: TGTGCCAGCAGTTTGGCCAGGGGGCTCGCCAACTATGGCTACACCTTC.

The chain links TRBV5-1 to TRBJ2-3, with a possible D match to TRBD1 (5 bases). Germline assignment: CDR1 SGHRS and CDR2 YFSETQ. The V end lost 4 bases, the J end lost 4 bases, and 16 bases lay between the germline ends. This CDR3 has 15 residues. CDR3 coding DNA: TGCGCCAGCAGCGGATTAGGGGATAGGGCAGATACGCAGTATTTT. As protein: CASSGLGDRADTQYF.

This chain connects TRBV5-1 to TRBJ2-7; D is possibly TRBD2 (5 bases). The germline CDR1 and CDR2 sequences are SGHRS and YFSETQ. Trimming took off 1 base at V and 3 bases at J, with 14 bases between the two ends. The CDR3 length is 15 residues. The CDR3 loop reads CASSLWSGTLYEQYF. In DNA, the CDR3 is TGCGCCAGCAGCTTGTGGTCGGGAACGCTCTACGAGCAGTACTTC.

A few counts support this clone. In DNA form, the CDR3 reads TGTGCCAGCAGCTTGGGGACAGGGATGAATCAGCCCCAGCATTTT. This sequence encodes CASSLGTGMNQPQHF. V and J are TRBV7-9 and TRBJ1-5; 9 positions match TRBD1. In germline, CDR1 is SEHNR, CDR2 FQNEAQ (reference sequence). V lost 3 bases to trimming and J lost 4 bases; unmatched junction nucleotides: 4. The CDR3 sequence is 15 residues long.

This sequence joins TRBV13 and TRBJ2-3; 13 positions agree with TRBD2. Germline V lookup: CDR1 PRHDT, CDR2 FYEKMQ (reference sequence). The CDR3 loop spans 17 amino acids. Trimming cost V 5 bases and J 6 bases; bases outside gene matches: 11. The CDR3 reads CASSLRTSGGRGDTQYF. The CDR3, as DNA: TGTGCCAGCAGCCTCCGGACTAGCGGGGGCCGGGGGGATACGCAGTATTTT. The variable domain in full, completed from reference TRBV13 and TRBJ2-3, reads AAGVIQSPRHLIKEKRETATLKCYPIPRHDTVYWYQQGPGQDPQFLISFYEKMQSDKGSIPDRFSAQQFSDYHSELNMSSLELGDSALYFCASSLRTSGGRGDTQYFGPGTRLTVL.

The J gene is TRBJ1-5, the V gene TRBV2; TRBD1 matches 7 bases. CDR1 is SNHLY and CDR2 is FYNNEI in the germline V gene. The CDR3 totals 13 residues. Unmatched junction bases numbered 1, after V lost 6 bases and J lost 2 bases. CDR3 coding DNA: TGTGCCAGCAGAGACAGGGGCAATCAGCCCCAGCATTTT. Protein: CASRDRGNQPQHF.

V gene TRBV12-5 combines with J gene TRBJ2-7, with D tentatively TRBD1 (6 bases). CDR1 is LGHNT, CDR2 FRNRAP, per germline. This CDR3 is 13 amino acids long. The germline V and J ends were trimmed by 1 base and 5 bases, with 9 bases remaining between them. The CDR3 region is CASGLGRQDEQYF. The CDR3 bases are TGTGCTAGTGGTTTGGGACGACAGGACGAGCAGTACTTC.

The CDR3 here is CASSLGTGQGFTGELFF. The DNA of the CDR3 is TGTGCCAGCAGCTTAGGCACGGGACAGGGGTTTACCGGGGAGCTGTTTTTT. The rearrangement uses TRBV7-9 and TRBJ2-2, with 10 nucleotides matching TRBD1. CDR1 SEHNR and CDR2 FQNEAQ come from the germline V gene (reference sequence). V was pared by 1 base and J by 5 bases, with 7 bases of the junction left unmatched. CDR3 size: 17 residues.

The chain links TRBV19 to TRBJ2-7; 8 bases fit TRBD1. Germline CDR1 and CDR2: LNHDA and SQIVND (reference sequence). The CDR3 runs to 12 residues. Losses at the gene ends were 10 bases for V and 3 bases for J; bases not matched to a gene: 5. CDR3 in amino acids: CATSGGGYEQYF. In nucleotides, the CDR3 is TGTGCCACCTCAGGGGGCGGCTACGAGCAGTACTTC.

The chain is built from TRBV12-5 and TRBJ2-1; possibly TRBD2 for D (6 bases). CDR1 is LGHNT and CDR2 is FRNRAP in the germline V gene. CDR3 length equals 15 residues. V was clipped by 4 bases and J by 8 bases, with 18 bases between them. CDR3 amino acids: CASGSSGTGRYEQFF. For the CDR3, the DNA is TGTGCTAGTGGTTCGTCCGGGACTGGTAGGTATGAGCAGTTCTTC.

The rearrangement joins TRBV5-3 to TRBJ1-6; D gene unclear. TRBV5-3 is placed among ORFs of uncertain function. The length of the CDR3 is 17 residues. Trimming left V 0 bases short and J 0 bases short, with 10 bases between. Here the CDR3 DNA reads TGTGCCAGAAGCTTGGCTCCGGGTAGCTCCTATAATTCACCCCTCCACTTT. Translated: CARSLAPGSSYNSPLHF.

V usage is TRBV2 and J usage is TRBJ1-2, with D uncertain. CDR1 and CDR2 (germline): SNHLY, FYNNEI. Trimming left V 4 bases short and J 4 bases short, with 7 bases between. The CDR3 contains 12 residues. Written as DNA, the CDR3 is TGTGCCAGCAGTGTATCCGTCTATGGCTACACCTTC. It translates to CASSVSVYGYTF.

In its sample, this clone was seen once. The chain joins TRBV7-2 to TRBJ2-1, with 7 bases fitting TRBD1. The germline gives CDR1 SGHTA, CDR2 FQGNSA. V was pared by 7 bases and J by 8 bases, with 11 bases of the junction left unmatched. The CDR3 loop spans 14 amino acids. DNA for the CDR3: TGTGCCAGCACCTTCCAAAAGGGGGCCGATGAGCAGTTCTTC. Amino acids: CASTFQKGADEQFF.

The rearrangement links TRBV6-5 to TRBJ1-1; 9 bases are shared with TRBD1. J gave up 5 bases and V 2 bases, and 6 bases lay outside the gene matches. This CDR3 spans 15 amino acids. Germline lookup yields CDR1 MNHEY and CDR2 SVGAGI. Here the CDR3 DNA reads TGTGCCAGCAGTTACCCGGGACAGGGAAGGACTGAAGCTTTCTTT. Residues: CASSYPGQGRTEAFF.

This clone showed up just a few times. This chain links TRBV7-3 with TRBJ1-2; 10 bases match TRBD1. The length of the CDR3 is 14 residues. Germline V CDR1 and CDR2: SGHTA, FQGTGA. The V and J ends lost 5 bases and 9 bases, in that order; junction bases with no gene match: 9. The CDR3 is CASSPTGTGASYTF. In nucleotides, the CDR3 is TGTGCCAGCAGCCCCACCGGGACAGGGGCTAGCTACACCTTC. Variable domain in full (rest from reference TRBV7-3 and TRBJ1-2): GAGVSQTPSNKVTEKGKYVELRCDPISGHTALYWYRQSLGQGPEFLIYFQGTGAADDSGLPNDRFFAVRPEGSVSTLKIQRTERGDSAVYLCASSPTGTGASYTFGSGTRLTVV.

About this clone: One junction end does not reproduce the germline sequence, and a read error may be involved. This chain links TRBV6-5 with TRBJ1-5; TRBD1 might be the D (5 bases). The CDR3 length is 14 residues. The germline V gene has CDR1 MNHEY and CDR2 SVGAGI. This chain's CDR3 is CASRAQGSSQPQHF. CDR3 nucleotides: TGTGCCAGCAGAGCTCAGGGAAGCAGTCAGCCCCAGCATTTT.

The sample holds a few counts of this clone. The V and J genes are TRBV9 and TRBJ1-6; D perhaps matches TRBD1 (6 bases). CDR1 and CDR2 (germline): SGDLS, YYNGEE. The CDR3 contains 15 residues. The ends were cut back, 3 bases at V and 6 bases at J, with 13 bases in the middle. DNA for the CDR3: TGTGCCAGCAGCGGCCAAGGACAGCCTAATTCACCCCTCCACTTT. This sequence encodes CASSGQGQPNSPLHF.